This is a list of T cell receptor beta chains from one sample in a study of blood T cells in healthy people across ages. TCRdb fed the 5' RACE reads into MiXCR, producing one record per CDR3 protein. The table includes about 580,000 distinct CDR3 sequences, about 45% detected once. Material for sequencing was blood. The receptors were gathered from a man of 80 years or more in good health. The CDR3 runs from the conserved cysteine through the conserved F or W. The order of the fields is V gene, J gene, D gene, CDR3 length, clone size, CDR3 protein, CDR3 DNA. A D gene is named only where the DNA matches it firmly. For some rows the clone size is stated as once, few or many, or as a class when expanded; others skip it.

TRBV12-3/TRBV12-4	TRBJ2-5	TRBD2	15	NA	CASSKTSGTWGEQYF	TGTGCCAGCAGTAAGACTAGCGGGACATGGGGAGAGCAGTACTTC
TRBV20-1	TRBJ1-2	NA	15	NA	CSASSAGEGLYGYTF	TGCAGTGCTAGTTCGGCAGGAGAAGGATTGTATGGCTACACCTTC
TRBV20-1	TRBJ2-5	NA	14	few	CSARSAAGSETQYF	TGCAGTGCTAGGTCGGCAGCCGGGTCAGAGACCCAGTACTTC
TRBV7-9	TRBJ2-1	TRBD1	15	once	CASSWNRGENNEQFF	TGTGCCAGCAGCTGGAACAGGGGGGAGAACAATGAGCAGTTCTTC
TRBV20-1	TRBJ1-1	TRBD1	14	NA	CSARTGGGNTEAFF	TGCAGTGCCCGGACAGGGGGCGGAAACACGGAAGCTTTCTTT
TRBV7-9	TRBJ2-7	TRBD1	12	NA	CASRQGNYEQYF	TGTGCCAGCAGACAGGGGAACTACGAGCAGTACTTC
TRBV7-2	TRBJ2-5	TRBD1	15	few	CASSLRDRGWETQYF	TGTGCCAGCAGCTTGAGGGACAGGGGGTGGGAGACCCAGTACTTC
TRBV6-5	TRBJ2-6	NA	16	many	CASSYEGSTGANVLTF	TGTGCCAGCAGTTACGAGGGGAGTACTGGGGCCAACGTCCTGACTTTC
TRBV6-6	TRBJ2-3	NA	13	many	CASTPGGTDTQYF	TGTGCCAGCACTCCAGGGGGCACAGATACGCAGTATTTT
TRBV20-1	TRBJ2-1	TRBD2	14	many	CSAPPRGVYNEQFF	TGCAGTGCTCCCCCCCGGGGGGTCTACAATGAGCAGTTCTTC
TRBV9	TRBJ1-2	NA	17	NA	CASSVEGSPGVAYGYTF	TGTGCCAGCAGCGTAGAGGGCAGCCCTGGGGTGGCCTATGGCTACACCTTC
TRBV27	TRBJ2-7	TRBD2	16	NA	CASRRGGQGSVYEQYF	TGTGCCAGCAGACGGGGGGGCCAGGGTTCAGTTTACGAGCAGTACTTC
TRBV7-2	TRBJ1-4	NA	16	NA	CASSLRHLATNEKLFF	TGCGCCAGCAGCTTGCGACACCTTGCAACTAATGAAAAACTGTTTTTT
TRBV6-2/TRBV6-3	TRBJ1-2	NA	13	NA	CASRLPGDYGYTF	TGTGCCAGCAGGCTCCCCGGGGACTATGGCTACACCTTC
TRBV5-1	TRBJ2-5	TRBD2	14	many	CASSPGLGIETQYF	TGCGCCAGCAGCCCGGGACTAGGGATCGAGACCCAGTACTTC
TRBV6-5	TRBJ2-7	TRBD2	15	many	CASSPPSGSGYEQYF	TGTGCCAGCAGCCCACCCAGCGGGAGTGGGTACGAGCAGTACTTC
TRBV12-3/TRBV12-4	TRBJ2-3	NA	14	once	CASSLGPPLGTQYF	TGTGCCAGCAGTTTAGGCCCCCCTTTAGGTACGCAGTATTTT
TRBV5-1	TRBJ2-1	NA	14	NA	CASSFSPRYNEQFF	TGCGCCAGCAGCTTCTCGCCCCGCTACAATGAGCAGTTCTTC
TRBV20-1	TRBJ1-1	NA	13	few	CSAFGGGNTEAFF	TGCAGTGCTTTTGGGGGGGGGAACACTGAAGCTTTCTTT
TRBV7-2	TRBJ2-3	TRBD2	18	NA	CASSPGLAGGTATDTQYF	TGTGCCAGCAGCCCGGGACTAGCGGGGGGGACGGCCACAGATACGCAGTATTTT
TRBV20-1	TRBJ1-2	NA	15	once	CSAREQGRGHYGYTF	TGCAGTGCTAGAGAGCAGGGAAGGGGCCACTATGGCTACACCTTC
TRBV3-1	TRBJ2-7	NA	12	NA	CASSRGGQTQYF	TGTGCCAGCAGCCGGGGGGGCCAAACCCAGTACTTC
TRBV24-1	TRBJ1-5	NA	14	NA	CATSDPDLSQPQHF	TGTGCCACCAGTGACCCCGACCTGTCGCAGCCCCAGCATTTT
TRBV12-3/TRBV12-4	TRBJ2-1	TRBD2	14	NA	CATESSGGNNEQFF	TGTGCCACCGAGAGTAGCGGGGGGAACAATGAGCAGTTCTTC
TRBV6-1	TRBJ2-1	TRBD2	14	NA	CASRWETSSNEQFF	TGTGCCAGCAGGTGGGAGACTAGCTCCAATGAGCAGTTCTTC
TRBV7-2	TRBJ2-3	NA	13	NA	CASSSGVSDTQYF	TGTGCCAGCAGCTCAGGGGTGTCCGATACGCAGTATTTT
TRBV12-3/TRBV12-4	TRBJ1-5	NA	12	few	CASNNPNQPQHF	TGTGCCAGCAACAACCCTAATCAGCCCCAGCATTTT
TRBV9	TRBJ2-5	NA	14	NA	CASSVSLHRETQYF	TGTGCCAGCAGCGTCAGCCTGCATAGAGAGACCCAGTACTTC
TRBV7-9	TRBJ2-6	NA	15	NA	CASSLSHLGANVLTF	TGTGCCAGCAGCTTATCTCACCTTGGGGCCAACGTCCTGACTTTC
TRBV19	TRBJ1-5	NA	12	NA	CASTARDQPQHF	TGTGCCAGTACTGCGAGGGATCAGCCCCAGCATTTT
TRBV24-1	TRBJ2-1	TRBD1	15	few	CATSDGAGGIDEQFF	TGTGCCACCAGTGATGGCGCAGGGGGCATCGATGAGCAGTTCTTC
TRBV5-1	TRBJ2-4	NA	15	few	CASSSGEHEGNIQYF	TGCGCCAGCAGCTCGGGGGAGCATGAAGGAAACATTCAGTACTTC
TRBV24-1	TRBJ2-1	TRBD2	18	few	CATSDTRTSGSPYNEQFF	TGTGCCACCAGTGATACGCGGACTAGCGGGAGCCCCTACAATGAGCAGTTCTTC
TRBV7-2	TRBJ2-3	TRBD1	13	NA	CATQGWGTDTQDF	TGTGCCACCCAGGGGTGGGGGACAGATACGCAGGATTTT
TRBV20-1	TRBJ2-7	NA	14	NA	CSARGRGRSYEQYF	TGCAGTGCTAGAGGGCGGGGACGAAGCTACGAGCAGTACTTC
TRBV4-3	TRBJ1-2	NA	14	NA	CASSLERGTYGYTF	TGCGCCAGCAGTCTGGAACGGGGGACCTATGGCTACACCTTC
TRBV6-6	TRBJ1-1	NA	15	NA	CASSYSYQMNTEAFF	TGTGCCAGCAGTTACTCCTACCAGATGAACACTGAAGCTTTCTTT
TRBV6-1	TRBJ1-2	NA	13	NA	CASSESVNYGYTF	TGTGCCAGCAGTGAAAGTGTTAACTATGGCTACACCTTC
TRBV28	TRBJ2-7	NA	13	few	CASSLGEPYEQYF	TGTGCCAGCAGTTTGGGGGAACCCTACGAGCAGTACTTC
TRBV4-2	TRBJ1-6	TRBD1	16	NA	CASSQPGQGSNSPLHF	TGTGCCAGCAGCCAACCGGGACAGGGTAGTAATTCACCCCTCCACTTT
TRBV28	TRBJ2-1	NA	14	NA	CASSVVGRYNEQFF	TGTGCCAGCAGTGTTGTCGGACGCTACAATGAGCAGTTCTTC
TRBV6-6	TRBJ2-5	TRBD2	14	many	CASSYVGGGETQYF	TGTGCCAGCAGTTACGTCGGGGGAGGGGAGACCCAGTACTTC